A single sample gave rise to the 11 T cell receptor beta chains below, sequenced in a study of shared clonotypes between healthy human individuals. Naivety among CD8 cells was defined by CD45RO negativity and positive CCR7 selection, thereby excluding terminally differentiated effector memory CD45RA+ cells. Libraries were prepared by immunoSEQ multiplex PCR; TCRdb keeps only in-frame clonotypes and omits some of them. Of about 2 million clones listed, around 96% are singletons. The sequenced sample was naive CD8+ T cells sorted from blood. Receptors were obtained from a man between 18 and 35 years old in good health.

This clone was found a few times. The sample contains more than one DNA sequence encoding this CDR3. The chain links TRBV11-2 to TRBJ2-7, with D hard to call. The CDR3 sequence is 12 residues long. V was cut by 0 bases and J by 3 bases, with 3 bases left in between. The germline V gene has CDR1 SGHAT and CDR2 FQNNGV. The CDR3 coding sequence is TGTGCCAGCAGCTTAGACGGCTACGAGCAGTACTTC. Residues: CASSLDGYEQYF.

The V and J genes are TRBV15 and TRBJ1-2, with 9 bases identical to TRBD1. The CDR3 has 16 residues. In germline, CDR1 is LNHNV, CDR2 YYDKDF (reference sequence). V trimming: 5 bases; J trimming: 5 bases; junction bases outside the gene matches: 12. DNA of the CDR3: TGTGCCACCAGCGGTCAGCCACAGGGGGCCATATATGGCTACACCTTC. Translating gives CATSGQPQGAIYGYTF. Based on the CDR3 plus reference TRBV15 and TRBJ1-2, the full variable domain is DAMVIQNPRYQVTQFGKPVTLSCSQTLNHNVMYWYQQKSSQAPKLLFHYYDKDFNNEADTPDNFQSRRPNTSFCFLDIRSPGLGDTAMYLCATSGQPQGAIYGYTFGSGTRLTVV.

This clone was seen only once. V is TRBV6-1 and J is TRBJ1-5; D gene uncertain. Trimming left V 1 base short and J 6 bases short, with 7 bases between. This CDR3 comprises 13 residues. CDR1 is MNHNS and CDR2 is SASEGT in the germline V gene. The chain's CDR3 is CASSEVSFQPQHF. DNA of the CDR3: TGTGCCAGCAGTGAAGTGTCTTTTCAGCCCCAGCATTTT.

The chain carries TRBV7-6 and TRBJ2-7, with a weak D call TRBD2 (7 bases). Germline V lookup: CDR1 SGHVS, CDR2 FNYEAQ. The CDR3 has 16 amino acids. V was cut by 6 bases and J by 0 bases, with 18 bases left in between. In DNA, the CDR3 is TGTGCCAGCAGACCTACTCTAGCGGACAGCTCCTACGAGCAGTACTTC. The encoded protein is CASRPTLADSSYEQYF.

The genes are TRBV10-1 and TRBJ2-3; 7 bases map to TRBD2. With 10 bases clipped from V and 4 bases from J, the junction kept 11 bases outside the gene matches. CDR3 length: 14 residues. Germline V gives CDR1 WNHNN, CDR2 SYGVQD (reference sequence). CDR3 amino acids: CATGPGGEADTQYF. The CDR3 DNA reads TGCGCCACCGGGCCGGGGGGTGAGGCAGATACGCAGTATTTT.

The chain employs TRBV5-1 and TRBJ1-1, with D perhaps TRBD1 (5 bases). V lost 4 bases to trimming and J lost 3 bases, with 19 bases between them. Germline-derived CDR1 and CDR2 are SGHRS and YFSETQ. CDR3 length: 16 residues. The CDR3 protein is CASSLGAGWEDTEAFF. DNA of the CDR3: TGCGCCAGCAGCCTCGGGGCAGGGTGGGAGGACACTGAAGCTTTCTTT.

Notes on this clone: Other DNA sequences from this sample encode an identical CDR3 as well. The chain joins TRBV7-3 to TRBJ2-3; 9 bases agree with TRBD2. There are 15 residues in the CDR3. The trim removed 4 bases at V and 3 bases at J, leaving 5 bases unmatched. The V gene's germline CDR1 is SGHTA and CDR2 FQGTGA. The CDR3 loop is CASSSSGGLTDTQYF. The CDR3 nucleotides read TGTGCCAGCAGCTCCAGCGGGGGGCTGACAGATACGCAGTATTTT.

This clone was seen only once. The CDR3 region has the DNA TGTGCCAGCTCACCACCAGGGACAGGGGACTACGAGCAGTACTTC. Protein product: CASSPPGTGDYEQYF. The chain links TRBV18 to TRBJ2-7; the match to TRBD1 covers 10 bases. The CDR3 extends over 15 amino acids. After removal of 0 bases from V and 3 bases from J, the junction contained 2 bases not matched to a gene. Germline assignment: CDR1 KGHSH and CDR2 LQKENI.

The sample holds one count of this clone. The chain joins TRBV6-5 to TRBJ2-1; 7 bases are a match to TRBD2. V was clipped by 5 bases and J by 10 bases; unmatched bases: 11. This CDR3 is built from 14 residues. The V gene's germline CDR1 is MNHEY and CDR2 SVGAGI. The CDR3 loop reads CASSPGTTFGEQFF. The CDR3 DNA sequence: TGTGCCAGCAGTCCCGGGACTACCTTCGGGGAGCAGTTCTTC.

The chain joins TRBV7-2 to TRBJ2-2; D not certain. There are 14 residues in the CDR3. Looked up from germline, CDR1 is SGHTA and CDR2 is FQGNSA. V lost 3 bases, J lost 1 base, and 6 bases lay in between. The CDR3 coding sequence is TGTGCCAGCAGCTTGCTACTGAACACCGGGGAGCTGTTTTTT. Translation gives CASSLLLNTGELFF.

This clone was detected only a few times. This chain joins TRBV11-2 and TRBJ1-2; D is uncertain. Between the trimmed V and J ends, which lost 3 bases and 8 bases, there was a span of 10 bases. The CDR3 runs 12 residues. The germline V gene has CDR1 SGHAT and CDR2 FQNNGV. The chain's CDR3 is CASSLGATGYTF. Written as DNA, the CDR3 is TGTGCCAGCAGCTTGGGCGCGACGGGCTACACCTTC. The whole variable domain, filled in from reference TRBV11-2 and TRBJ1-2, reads EAGVAQSPRYKIIEKRQSVAFWCNPISGHATLYWYQQILGQGPKLLIQFQNNGVVDDSQLPKDRFSAERLKGVDSTLKIQPAKLEDSAVYLCASSLGATGYTFGSGTRLTVV.